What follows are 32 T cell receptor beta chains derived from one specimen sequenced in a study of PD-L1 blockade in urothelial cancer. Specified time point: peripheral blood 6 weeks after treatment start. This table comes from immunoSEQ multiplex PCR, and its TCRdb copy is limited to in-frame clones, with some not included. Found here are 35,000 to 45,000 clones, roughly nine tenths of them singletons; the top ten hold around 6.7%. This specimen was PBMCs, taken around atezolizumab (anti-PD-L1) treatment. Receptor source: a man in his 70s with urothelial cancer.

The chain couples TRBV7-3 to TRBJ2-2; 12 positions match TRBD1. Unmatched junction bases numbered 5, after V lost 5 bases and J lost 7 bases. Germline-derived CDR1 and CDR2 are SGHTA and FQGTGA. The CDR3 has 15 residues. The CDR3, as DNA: TGTGCCAGCAGCGCGGGACAGGGGGCGATCGGGGAGCTGTTTTTT. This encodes CASSAGQGAIGELFF.

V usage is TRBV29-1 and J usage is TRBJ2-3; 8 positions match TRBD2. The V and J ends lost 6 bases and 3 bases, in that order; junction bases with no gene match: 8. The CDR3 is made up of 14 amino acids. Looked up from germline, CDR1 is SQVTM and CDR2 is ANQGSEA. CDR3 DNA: TGCAGCGTAACCGGACTAGCTAGGACAGATACGCAGTATTTT. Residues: CSVTGLARTDTQYF.

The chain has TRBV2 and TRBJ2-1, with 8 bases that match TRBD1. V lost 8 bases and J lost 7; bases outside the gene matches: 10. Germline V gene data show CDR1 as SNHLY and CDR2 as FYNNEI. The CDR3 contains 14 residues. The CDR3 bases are TGTGCCAGCTTCAGTAACAGGGGGGTTAATGAGCAGTTCTTC. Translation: CASFSNRGVNEQFF.

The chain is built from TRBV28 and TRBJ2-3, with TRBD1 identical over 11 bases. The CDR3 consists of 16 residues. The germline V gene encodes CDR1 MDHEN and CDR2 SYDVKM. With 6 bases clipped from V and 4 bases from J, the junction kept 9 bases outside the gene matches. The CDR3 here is CASSLTRTGGADTQYF. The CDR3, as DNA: TGTGCCAGCAGCCTCACCCGGACAGGGGGCGCAGATACGCAGTATTTT.

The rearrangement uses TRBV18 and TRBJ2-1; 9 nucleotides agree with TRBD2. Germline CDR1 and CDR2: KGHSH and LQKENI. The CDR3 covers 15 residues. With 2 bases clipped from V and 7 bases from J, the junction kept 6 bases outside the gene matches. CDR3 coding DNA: TGTGCCAGCTCACCAAGAGTAGCGGGAGAGAATGAGCAGTTCTTC. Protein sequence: CASSPRVAGENEQFF.

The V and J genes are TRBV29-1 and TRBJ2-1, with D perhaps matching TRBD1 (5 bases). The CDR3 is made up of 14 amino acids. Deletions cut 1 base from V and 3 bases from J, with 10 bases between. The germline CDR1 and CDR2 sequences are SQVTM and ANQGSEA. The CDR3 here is CSVEGQGVYNEQFF. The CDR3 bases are TGCAGCGTTGAAGGGCAGGGCGTCTACAATGAGCAGTTCTTC.

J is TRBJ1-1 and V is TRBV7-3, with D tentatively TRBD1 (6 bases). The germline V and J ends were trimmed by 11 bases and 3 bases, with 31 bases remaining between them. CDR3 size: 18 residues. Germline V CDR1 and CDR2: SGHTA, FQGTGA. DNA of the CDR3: TGTGCCGGCCGTACGGGGTCCAGGGGATGCGTGAAGCACACTGAAGCTTTCTTT. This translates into CAGRTGSRGCVKHTEAFF.

In nucleotides, the CDR3 is TGTGCCAGCAGTGCCCGGGTATCATTATCGGAAAACATTCAGTACTTC. Translated: CASSARVSLSENIQYF. V and J are TRBV6-6 and TRBJ2-4; the D is unclear. The germline gives CDR1 MNHNY, CDR2 SVGAGI (reference sequence). Trimming took off 5 bases at V and 5 bases at J, with 19 bases between the two ends. This CDR3 region has 16 residues.

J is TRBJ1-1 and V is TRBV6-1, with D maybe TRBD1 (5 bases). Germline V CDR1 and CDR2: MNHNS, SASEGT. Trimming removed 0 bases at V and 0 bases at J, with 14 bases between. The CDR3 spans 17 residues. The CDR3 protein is CASSEAREGRMNTEAFF. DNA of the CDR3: TGTGCCAGCAGTGAAGCTCGGGAGGGGAGGATGAACACTGAAGCTTTCTTT.

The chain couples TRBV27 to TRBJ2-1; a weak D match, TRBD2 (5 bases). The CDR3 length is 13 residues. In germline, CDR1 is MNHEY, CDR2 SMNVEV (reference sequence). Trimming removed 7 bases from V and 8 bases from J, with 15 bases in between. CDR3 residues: CASTSVVRDEQFF. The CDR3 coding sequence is TGTGCCAGCACCTCAGTCGTGAGGGATGAGCAGTTCTTC.

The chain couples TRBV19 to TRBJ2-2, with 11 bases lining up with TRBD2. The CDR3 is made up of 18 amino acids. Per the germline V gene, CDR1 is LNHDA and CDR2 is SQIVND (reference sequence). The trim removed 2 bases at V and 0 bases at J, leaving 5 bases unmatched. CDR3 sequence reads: CASSIRLAGGTNTGELFF. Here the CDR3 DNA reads TGTGCCAGTAGTATAAGGCTAGCGGGAGGTACGAACACCGGGGAGCTGTTTTTT. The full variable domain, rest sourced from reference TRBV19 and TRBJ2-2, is DGGITQSPKYLFRKEGQNVTLSCEQNLNHDAMYWYRQDPGQGLRLIYYSQIVNDFQKGDIAEGYSVSREKKESFPLTVTSAQKNPTAFYLCASSIRLAGGTNTGELFFGEGSRLTVL.

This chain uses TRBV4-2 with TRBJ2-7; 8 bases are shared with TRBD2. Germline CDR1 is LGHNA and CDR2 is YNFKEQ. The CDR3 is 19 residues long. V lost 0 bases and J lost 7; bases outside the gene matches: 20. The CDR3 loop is CASSQDRLISGGPPYEQYF. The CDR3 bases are TGTGCCAGCAGCCAAGATAGGTTAATTTCGGGAGGGCCCCCGTATGAGCAGTACTTC.

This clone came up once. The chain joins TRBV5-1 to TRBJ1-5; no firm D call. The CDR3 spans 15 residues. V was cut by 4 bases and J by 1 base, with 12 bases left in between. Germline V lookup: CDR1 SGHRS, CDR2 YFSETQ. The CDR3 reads CASSTEGLSNQPQHF. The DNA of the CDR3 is TGCGCCAGCAGCACAGAGGGTCTAAGCAATCAGCCCCAGCATTTT. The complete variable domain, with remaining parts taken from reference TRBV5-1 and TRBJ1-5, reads KAGVTQTPRYLIKTRGQQVTLSCSPISGHRSVSWYQQTPGQGLQFLFEYFSETQRNKGNFPGRFSGRQFSNSRSEMNVSTLELGDSALYLCASSTEGLSNQPQHFGDGTRLSIL.

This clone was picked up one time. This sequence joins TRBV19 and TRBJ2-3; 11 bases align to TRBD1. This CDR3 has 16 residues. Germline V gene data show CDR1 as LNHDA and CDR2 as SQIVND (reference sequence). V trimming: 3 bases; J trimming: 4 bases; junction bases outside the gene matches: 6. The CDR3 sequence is CASSMRTGGLPDTQYF. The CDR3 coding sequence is TGTGCCAGTAGTATGAGGACAGGGGGCCTCCCAGATACGCAGTATTTT.

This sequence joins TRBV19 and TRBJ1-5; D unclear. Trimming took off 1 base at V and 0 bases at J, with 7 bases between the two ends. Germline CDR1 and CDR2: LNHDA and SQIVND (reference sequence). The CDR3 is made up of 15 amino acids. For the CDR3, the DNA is TGTGCCAGTAGTATAGTGAGTGTTAGCAATCAGCCCCAGCATTTT. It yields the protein CASSIVSVSNQPQHF.

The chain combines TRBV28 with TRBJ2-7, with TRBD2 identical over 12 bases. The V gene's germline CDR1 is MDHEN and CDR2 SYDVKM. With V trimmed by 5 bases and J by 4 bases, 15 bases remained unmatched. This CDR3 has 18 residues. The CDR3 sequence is CASSTQTSGSYRVYEQYF. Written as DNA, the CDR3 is TGTGCCAGCAGTACCCAGACTAGCGGGAGCTACCGAGTGTACGAGCAGTACTTC.

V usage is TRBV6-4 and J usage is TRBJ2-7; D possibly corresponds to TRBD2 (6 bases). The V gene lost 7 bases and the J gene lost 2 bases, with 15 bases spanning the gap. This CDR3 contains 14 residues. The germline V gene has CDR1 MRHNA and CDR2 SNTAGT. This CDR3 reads CASIRGWDTYEQYF. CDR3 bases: TGTGCCAGCATCCGGGGGTGGGATACCTACGAGCAGTACTTC.

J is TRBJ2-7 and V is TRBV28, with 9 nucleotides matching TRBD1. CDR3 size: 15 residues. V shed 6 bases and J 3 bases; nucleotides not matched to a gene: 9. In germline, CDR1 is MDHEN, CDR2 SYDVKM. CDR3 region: CASRSPGTGSYEQYF. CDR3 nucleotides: TGTGCCAGCAGATCTCCCGGGACAGGGAGCTACGAGCAGTACTTC.

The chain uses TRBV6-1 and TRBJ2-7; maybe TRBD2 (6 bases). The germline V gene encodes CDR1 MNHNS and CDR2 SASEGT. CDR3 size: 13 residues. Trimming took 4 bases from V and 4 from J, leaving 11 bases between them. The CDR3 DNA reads TGTGCCAGCAGTGCCTGGAGGGATTACGAGCAGTACTTC. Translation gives CASSAWRDYEQYF.

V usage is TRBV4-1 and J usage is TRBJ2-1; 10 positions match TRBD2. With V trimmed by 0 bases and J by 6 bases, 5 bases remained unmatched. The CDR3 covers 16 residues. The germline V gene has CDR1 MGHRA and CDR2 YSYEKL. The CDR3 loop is CASSQDGTSEGNEQFF. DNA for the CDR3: TGCGCCAGCAGCCAAGATGGGACTAGCGAAGGCAATGAGCAGTTCTTC.

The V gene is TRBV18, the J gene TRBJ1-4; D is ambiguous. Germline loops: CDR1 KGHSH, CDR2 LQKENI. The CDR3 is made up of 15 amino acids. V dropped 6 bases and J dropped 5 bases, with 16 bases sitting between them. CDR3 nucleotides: TGTGCCAGCTCTACCCGCGGAACGGGGAATGAAAAACTGTTTTTT. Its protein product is CASSTRGTGNEKLFF.

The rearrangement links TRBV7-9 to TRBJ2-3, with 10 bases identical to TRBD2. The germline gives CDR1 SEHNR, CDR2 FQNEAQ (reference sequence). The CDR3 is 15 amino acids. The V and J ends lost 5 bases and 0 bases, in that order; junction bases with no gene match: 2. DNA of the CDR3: TGTGCCAGCAGCAGTAGCGGGAGGAGCACAGATACGCAGTATTTT. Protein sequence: CASSSSGRSTDTQYF.

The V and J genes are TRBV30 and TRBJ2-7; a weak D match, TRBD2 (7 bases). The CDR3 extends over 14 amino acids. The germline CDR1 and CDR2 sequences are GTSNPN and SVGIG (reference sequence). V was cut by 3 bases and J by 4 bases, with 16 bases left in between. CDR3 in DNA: TGTGCCTGGAGGGGGTCGGGGGGCCCGTACGAGCAGTACTTC. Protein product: CAWRGSGGPYEQYF.

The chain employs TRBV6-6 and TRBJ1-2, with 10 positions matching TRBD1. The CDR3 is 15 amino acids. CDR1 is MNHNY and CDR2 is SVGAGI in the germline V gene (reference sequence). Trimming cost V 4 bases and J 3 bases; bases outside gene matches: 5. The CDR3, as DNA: TGTGCCAGCAGTTCTAAGGACAGGGGGGACTATGGCTACACCTTC. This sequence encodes CASSSKDRGDYGYTF.

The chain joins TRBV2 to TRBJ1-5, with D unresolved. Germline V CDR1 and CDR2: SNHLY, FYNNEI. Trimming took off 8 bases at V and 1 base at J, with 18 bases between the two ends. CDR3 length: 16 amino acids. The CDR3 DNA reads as TGTGCCAGCGGACTACGGGCCCGAGGAAGCAATCAGCCCCAGCATTTT. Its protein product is CASGLRARGSNQPQHF.

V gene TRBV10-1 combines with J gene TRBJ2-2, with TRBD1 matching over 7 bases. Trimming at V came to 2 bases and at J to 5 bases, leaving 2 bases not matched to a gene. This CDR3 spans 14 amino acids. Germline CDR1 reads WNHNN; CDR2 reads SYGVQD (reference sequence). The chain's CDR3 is CASSEDRATGELFF. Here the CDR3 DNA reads TGCGCCAGCAGTGAGGACAGGGCAACCGGGGAGCTGTTTTTT.

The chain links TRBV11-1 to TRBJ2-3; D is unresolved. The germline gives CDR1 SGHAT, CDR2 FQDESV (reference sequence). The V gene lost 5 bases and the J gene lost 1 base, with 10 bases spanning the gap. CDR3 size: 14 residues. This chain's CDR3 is CASSMGERTDTQYF. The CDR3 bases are TGTGCCAGCAGCATGGGCGAGCGCACAGATACGCAGTATTTT.

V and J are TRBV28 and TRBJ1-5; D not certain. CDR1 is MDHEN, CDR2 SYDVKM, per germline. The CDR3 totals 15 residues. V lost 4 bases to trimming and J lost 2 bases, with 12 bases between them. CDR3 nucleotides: TGTGCCAGCAGTTCTTTCCTAAGAGGCAATCAGCCCCAGCATTTT. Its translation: CASSSFLRGNQPQHF. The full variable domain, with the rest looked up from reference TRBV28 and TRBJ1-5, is DVKVTQSSRYLVKRTGEKVFLECVQDMDHENMFWYRQDPGLGLRLIYFSYDVKMKEKGDIPEGYSVSREKKERFSLILESASTNQTSMYLCASSSFLRGNQPQHFGDGTRLSIL.

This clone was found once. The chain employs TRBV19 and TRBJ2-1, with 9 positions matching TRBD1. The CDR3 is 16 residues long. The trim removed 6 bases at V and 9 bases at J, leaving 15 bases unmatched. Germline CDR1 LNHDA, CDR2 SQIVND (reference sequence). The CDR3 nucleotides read TGTGCCAGTAGGACTTCCGGGACAGGGACTATGAGTGAGCAGTTCTTC. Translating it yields CASRTSGTGTMSEQFF.

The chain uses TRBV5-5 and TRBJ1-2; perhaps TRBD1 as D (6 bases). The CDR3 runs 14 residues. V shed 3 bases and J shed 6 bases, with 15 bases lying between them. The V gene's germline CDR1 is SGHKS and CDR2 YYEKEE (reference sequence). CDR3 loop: CASSSGTPLDGYTF. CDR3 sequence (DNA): TGTGCCAGCAGCTCCGGGACACCCCTTGATGGCTACACCTTC.

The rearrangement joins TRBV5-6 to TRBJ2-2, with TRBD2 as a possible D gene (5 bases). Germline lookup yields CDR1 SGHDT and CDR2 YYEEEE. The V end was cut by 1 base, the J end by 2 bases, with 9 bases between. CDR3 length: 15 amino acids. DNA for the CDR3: TGTGCCAGCAGCTTGTACGGGGTTAACACCGGGGAGCTGTTTTTT. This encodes CASSLYGVNTGELFF.

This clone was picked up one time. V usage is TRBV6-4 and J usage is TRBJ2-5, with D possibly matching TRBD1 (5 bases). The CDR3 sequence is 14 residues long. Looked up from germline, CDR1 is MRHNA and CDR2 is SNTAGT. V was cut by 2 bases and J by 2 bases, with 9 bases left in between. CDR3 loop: CASSDAGLQETQYF. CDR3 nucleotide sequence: TGTGCCAGCAGTGACGCAGGGTTACAAGAGACCCAGTACTTC.